The clone carrying this T cell receptor (beta chain) has a count of ten or more. Its antigen is unidentified. V dropped 1 base and J dropped 3 bases, with 13 bases sitting between them. The CDR3 runs 14 residues. The germline gives CDR1 SQVTM, CDR2 ANQGSEA. This record comes from a study of neurological immune-mediated disorders. TCRdb itself ran the 5' RACE reads through MiXCR, one entry per CDR3 protein. The sample gives under 75,000 distinct CDR3 sequences, approximately 3.4% of which show up once; 4.5% to 6.5% is in the top ten. Study observations and caveats: A possible signature appeared as one related-CDR3 cluster, in which phylogenetic grouping placed the repertoires of 18 of 34 multiple sclerosis patients.

The chain is built from TRBV29-1 and TRBJ2-7, with D perhaps matching TRBD1 (5 bases). The receptor comes from a woman aged 45-65 years with multiple sclerosis. Sequenced input: PBMCs. In DNA, the CDR3 is TGCAGCGTTGAAGGTCAGGGCGAAAACTACGAGCAGTACTTC. Its translation: CSVEGQGENYEQYF.